This is a list of T cell receptor beta chains from one sample in a study of cytomegalovirus exposure and HLA in healthy donors. Sequencing was performed with immunoSEQ multiplex PCR; in TCRdb, only in-frame clones are kept and a portion is missing. Counted here are about 140,000 clones, 73% occurring once; the ten biggest clones make up 1.3%. Sequences were obtained from PBMCs. The receptors stem from a middle-aged woman in good health and CMV-seronegative. Both conserved end residues are part of each CDR3. The D gene is left open where the match is weak. Part of the rows lack a size; the others show once, few, many or a class for expanded clones.

>TRBJ2-3|.|TRBV7-8|TRBD2
TGTGCCACAGATAGCGGGGGGGCCGATACGCAGTATTTT
CATDSGGADTQYF
>TRBJ2-4|.|TRBV5-6|.
TGTGCCAGCAGCTTGTGGAGTATAAAACGGGACAAAAACATTCAGTACTTC
CASSLWSIKRDKNIQYF
>TRBJ2-2|.|TRBV5-1|TRBD2
TGCGCCAGCAGCTCTCTAGCGGGGGGGAACACCGGGGAGCTGTTTTTT
CASSSLAGGNTGELFF
>TRBJ1-6|.|TRBV7-2|TRBD1
TGTGCCAGCAGCTCCGGACAGGGGCATTCACCCCTCCACTTT
CASSSGQGHSPLHF
>TRBJ2-5|.|TRBV10-3|.
TGTGCCATCAAGAGACAGCCTCAAGAGACCCAGTACTTC
CAIKRQPQETQYF
>TRBJ2-2|.|TRBV4-3|.
TGCGCCAGCAGCCAAGAAGGGTGGGGGGCCGGGGAGCTGTTTTTT
CASSQEGWGAGELFF
>TRBJ1-4|.|TRBV11-2|TRBD1
TGTGCCAGCAGCTGGGACAGAGCCCTAGGAAAACTGTTTTTT
CASSWDRALGKLFF
>TRBJ2-2|.|TRBV19|TRBD1
TGTGCCAGCGGACAGGGGGCCTCGAACACCGGGGAGCTGTTTTTT
CASGQGASNTGELFF
>TRBJ2-1|.|TRBV7-2|.
TGTGCCAGCAGCTTATTGGTCGGCGGGGCCTACGGGGAGCAGTTCTTC
CASSLLVGGAYGEQFF
>TRBJ2-1|few|TRBV6-5|TRBD2
TGTGCCAGCAGGTTAGGCGGGGGGGCCTTCCATGAGCAGTTCTTC
CASRLGGGAFHEQFF
>TRBJ1-4|few|TRBV5-1|TRBD1
TGCGCCAGCAGCTCGACGACAGGGGGCATTGAAAAACTGTTTTTT
CASSSTTGGIEKLFF